The present T cell receptor (beta chain) was sequenced within a study of cytomegalovirus exposure and HLA in healthy donors. The PCR employed 60 Vbeta primers together with 13 Jbeta primers. Sequencing used immunoSEQ multiplex PCR; TCRdb keeps in-frame clones, though not all of them. The sample comprises about 160,000 clones, roughly 80% of which are singletons, and about 4% rests with the top ten. The germline CDR1 and CDR2 sequences are MNHEY and SVGAGI. V lost 7 bases to trimming and J lost 7 bases; unmatched junction nucleotides: 11. This CDR3 comprises 14 residues. What was sequenced was PBMCs. V is TRBV6-5 and J is TRBJ2-7; 9 nucleotides match TRBD1. The TCR originated in a man in his thirties or forties in good health and CMV-seropositive. The CDR3 coding sequence is TGTGCCAGCAAGTTGCCGGGACAGGGTGTTGAGCAGTACTTC. Its protein product is CASKLPGQGVEQYF.